This T cell receptor (beta chain) was captured by sequencing in a study of cytomegalovirus exposure and HLA in healthy donors. Study results and caveats: The number of N-insertions in an Asian-associated ancestry cluster was reportedly below the approximately 700-donor mean in a later analysis.

Comments on this clone: Its specificity is unknown.

The PCR ran on 60 Vbeta and 13 Jbeta primers. Libraries were prepared by immunoSEQ multiplex PCR; TCRdb keeps only in-frame clonotypes and omits some of them. The sample includes 95,000 to 150,000 clones, more than 60% of them seen just once. CDR3 size: 15 residues. The trim removed 0 bases at V and 5 bases at J, leaving 2 bases unmatched. CDR1 SGHRS and CDR2 YFSETQ come from the germline V gene. The chain joins TRBV5-1 to TRBJ2-3; 11 bases align to TRBD2. The sample comprised PBMCs. This receptor was obtained from a woman aged 40 to 49 in good health and CMV-seropositive. The CDR3 region has the DNA TGCGCCAGCAGCTTGGGACTAGCGGGGATAGATACGCAGTATTTT. Its protein is CASSLGLAGIDTQYF. Full variable domain (rest looked up from reference TRBV5-1 and TRBJ2-3): KAGVTQTPRYLIKTRGQQVTLSCSPISGHRSVSWYQQTPGQGLQFLFEYFSETQRNKGNFPGRFSGRQFSNSRSEMNVSTLELGDSALYLCASSLGLAGIDTQYFGPGTRLTVL.